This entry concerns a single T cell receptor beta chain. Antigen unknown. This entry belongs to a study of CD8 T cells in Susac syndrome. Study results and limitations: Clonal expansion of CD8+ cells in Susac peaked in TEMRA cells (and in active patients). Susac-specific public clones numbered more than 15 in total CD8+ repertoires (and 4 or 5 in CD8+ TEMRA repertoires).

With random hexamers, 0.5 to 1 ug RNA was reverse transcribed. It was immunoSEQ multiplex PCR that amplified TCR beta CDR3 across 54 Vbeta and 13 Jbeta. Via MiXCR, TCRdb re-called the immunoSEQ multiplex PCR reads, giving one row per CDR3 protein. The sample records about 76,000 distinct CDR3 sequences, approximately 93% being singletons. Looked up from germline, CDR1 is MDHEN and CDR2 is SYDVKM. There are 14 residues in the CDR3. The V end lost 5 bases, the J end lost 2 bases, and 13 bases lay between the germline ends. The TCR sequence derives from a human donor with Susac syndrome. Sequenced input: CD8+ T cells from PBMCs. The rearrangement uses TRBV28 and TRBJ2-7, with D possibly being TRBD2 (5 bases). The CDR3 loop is CASSSWELPYEQYF. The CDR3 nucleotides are TGTGCCAGCAGTAGCTGGGAGTTACCCTACGAGCAGTACTTC.